Presented here are 30 T cell receptor beta chains from one specimen sequenced in a study of blood T cell repertoires in COVID-19. Repertoires were generated with immunoSEQ multiplex PCR, while TCRdb's copy carries only in-frame clones and drops some. The profile shows 250,000 to 300,000 clones, about 90% of them singletons. The sample consisted of peripheral blood. These receptors originate from a woman in her thirties or forties who had recovered from COVID-19.

The chain couples TRBV6-5 to TRBJ2-1; D is possibly TRBD2 (6 bases). The CDR3 is 14 amino acids. V lost 0 bases and J lost 11, with 14 bases in between. Germline-derived CDR1 and CDR2 are MNHEY and SVGAGI. CDR3: CASSYSGLRRKQFF. Written as DNA, the CDR3 is TGTGCCAGCAGTTACTCGGGACTCCGGAGAAAGCAGTTCTTC.

The CDR3 DNA follows: TGCGCCAGCAGCCAAGATTTTGGAGGGGTCGAGACCCAGTACTTC. Protein: CASSQDFGGVETQYF. The V and J genes are TRBV4-3 and TRBJ2-5, with D maybe TRBD2 (6 bases). Germline V gene lookup returns CDR1 LGHNA and CDR2 YSLEER. Trimming removed 0 bases from V and 5 bases from J, with 13 bases in between. The CDR3 length is 15 residues.

Concerning this clone itself: Other nucleotide sequences from this sample produce the same CDR3. This chain uses TRBV7-2 with TRBJ1-4; the D is unclear. V was cut by 5 bases and J by 0 bases, with 10 bases left in between. The CDR3 runs 15 residues. Germline-derived CDR1 and CDR2 are SGHTA and FQGNSA. The CDR3 coding sequence is TGTGCCAGCAGCCCCCGGGGAGCAACTAATGAAAAACTGTTTTTT. It yields the protein CASSPRGATNEKLFF.

The chain links TRBV9 to TRBJ1-1; D unresolved. This CDR3 comprises 13 residues. V was trimmed by 0 bases and J by 4 bases, leaving 7 bases between them. CDR1 is SGDLS and CDR2 is YYNGEE in the germline V gene. CDR3 in amino acids: CASSVGFGTEAFF. The CDR3 DNA reads TGTGCCAGCAGCGTAGGCTTCGGCACTGAAGCTTTCTTT. Filled out from reference TRBV9 and TRBJ1-1, the complete variable domain reads DSGVTQTPKHLITATGQRVTLRCSPRSGDLSVYWYQQSLDQGLQFLIQYYNGEERAKGNILERFSAQQFPDLHSELNLSSLELGDSALYFCASSVGFGTEAFFGQGTRLTVV.

The chain combines TRBV29-1 with TRBJ1-2, with 8 bases aligning to TRBD1. CDR3 size: 12 residues. The germline V gene has CDR1 SQVTM and CDR2 ANQGSEA. V shed 7 bases and J 7 bases; nucleotides not matched to a gene: 8. The CDR3 nucleotides read TGCAGCGCCACCGACAGGGGCGGTGGCTACACCTTC. It codes for CSATDRGGGYTF.

The chain combines TRBV5-4 with TRBJ2-3; D is perhaps TRBD1 (6 bases). CDR1 and CDR2 (germline): SGHNT, YYREEE (reference sequence). This CDR3 has 12 amino acids. Trimming stripped 10 bases from V and 1 base from J, with 10 bases between. For the CDR3, the DNA is TGTGCCTACGAGGGGGGCACAGATACGCAGTATTTT. This sequence encodes CAYEGGTDTQYF.

This chain connects TRBV19 to TRBJ2-1, with 10 nucleotides matching TRBD1. There are 14 residues in the CDR3. V shed 5 bases and J 4 bases; nucleotides not matched to a gene: 2. The germline gives CDR1 LNHDA, CDR2 SQIVND (reference sequence). CDR3 in amino acids: CASSSDRGYNEQFF. CDR3 DNA: TGTGCCAGTAGTTCGGACAGGGGGTACAATGAGCAGTTCTTC.

The chain joins TRBV25-1 to TRBJ1-2; weak D call: TRBD1 (6 bases). The CDR3 contains 15 residues. Looked up from germline, CDR1 is MGHDK and CDR2 is SYGVNS. The ends were cut back, 3 bases at V and 6 bases at J, with 17 bases in the middle. The CDR3 here is CASSDPRGGPHGYTF. CDR3 in DNA: TGTGCCAGCAGTGACCCCCGGGGGGGGCCTCATGGCTACACCTTC.

V is TRBV27 and J is TRBJ1-2; weak D call: TRBD1 (6 bases). There are 17 residues in the CDR3. In germline, CDR1 is MNHEY, CDR2 SMNVEV (reference sequence). Trimming stripped 4 bases from V and 5 bases from J, with 23 bases between. The CDR3: CASSSAGGAILGYGYTF. The CDR3 DNA sequence: TGTGCCAGCAGTTCAGCGGGGGGCGCGATTCTGGGATATGGCTACACCTTC.

The chain couples TRBV6-5 to TRBJ2-5; 8 nucleotides align to TRBD2. Germline V gene lookup returns CDR1 MNHEY and CDR2 SVGAGI. The CDR3 extends over 16 amino acids. After removal of 2 bases from V and 3 bases from J, the junction contained 8 bases not matched to a gene. The CDR3 DNA reads TGTGCCAGCAGTTACGATTCGGGGGGGCCCGAAGAGACCCAGTACTTC. Amino acids: CASSYDSGGPEETQYF.

V and J are TRBV6-5 and TRBJ1-1; D is ambiguous. Germline lookup yields CDR1 MNHEY and CDR2 SVGAGI. Trimming removed 0 bases from V and 1 base from J, with 6 bases in between. This CDR3 is built from 14 residues. CDR3 region: CASSYSRGNTEAFF. The CDR3 nucleotides are TGTGCCAGCAGTTACTCGAGAGGGAACACTGAAGCTTTCTTT.

This clone has just a few counts. V usage is TRBV21-1 and J usage is TRBJ1-5; the tabulated D call, TRBD1, remains unverified against the DNA. TRBV21-1 is given as a pseudogene. CDR3 length: 11 residues. In nucleotides, the CDR3 is TGTGCCAGCAGTACAGGGAAGCCCCAGCATTTT. Its translation: CASSTGKPQHF.

This chain connects TRBV9 to TRBJ2-5; the D gene is possibly TRBD2 (6 bases). The CDR3 spans 14 residues. CDR1 is SGDLS, CDR2 YYNGEE, per germline. V gave up 5 bases and J gave up 7 bases, with 18 bases separating them. In nucleotides, the CDR3 is TGTGCCAGCAGTGCAGACGGGGGACCGGGGACCCAGTACTTC. It specifies CASSADGGPGTQYF.

V is TRBV27 and J is TRBJ2-7; 7 positions agree with TRBD1. V dropped 8 bases and J dropped 1; count of bases not matched to a gene: 11. The CDR3 spans 15 residues. Germline CDR1 is MNHEY and CDR2 is SMNVEV (reference sequence). CDR3 amino acids: CASGNFGQVSYEQYF. The CDR3 DNA is TGTGCCAGCGGAAATTTCGGACAGGTATCCTACGAGCAGTACTTC.

This sequence joins TRBV12-3 or TRBV12-4 and TRBJ2-3; D unclear. The CDR3 spans 12 residues. V was shortened by 4 bases and J by 4 bases, with 6 bases between the two germline ends. CDR3 bases: TGTGCCAGCAGTTCCGCGTCAGATACGCAGTATTTT. It specifies CASSSASDTQYF.

This clone was found a few times. The chain carries TRBV30 and TRBJ1-3; D possibly corresponds to TRBD1 (6 bases). The CDR3 contains 13 residues. Trimming pared 4 bases from V and 2 bases from J, leaving 9 bases between. The germline V gene has CDR1 GTSNPN and CDR2 SVGIG (reference sequence). CDR3 sequence reads: CAWNTGPGNTIYF. The CDR3 DNA sequence: TGTGCCTGGAATACAGGGCCTGGAAACACCATATATTTT.

This chain uses TRBV30 with TRBJ2-4, with a possible D match to TRBD1 (6 bases). Germline CDR1 is GTSNPN and CDR2 is SVGIG (reference sequence). The CDR3 is 14 residues long. Trimming cost V 0 bases and J 5 bases, with 11 bases left between them. The CDR3 nucleotides are TGTGCCTGGAGTGTAAGGGGGTGGGAAAACATTCAGTACTTC. Protein product: CAWSVRGWENIQYF.

The V call is TRBV7-9, the J call TRBJ1-6, with D perhaps TRBD1 (5 bases). Germline V gene lookup returns CDR1 SEHNR and CDR2 FQNEAQ (reference sequence). V was pared by 6 bases and J by 9 bases, with 9 bases between. CDR3 length: 12 amino acids. CDR3 sequence: CASSYGGSPLHF. DNA of the CDR3: TGTGCCAGCAGTTACGGGGGTTCACCCCTCCACTTT.

The chain is built from TRBV19 and TRBJ1-2; the match to TRBD1 covers 10 bases. The V gene end was trimmed by 2 bases and the J gene end by 1 base; junction bases not matched to a gene: 7. The length of the CDR3 is 17 residues. Germline V gene data show CDR1 as LNHDA and CDR2 as SQIVND (reference sequence). The CDR3 region has the DNA TGTGCCAGTAGTATAAGACAGGGGGCCCAAGATAACTATGGCTACACCTTC. Translating gives CASSIRQGAQDNYGYTF. Complete variable domain (other parts from reference TRBV19 and TRBJ1-2): DGGITQSPKYLFRKEGQNVTLSCEQNLNHDAMYWYRQDPGQGLRLIYYSQIVNDFQKGDIAEGYSVSREKKESFPLTVTSAQKNPTAFYLCASSIRQGAQDNYGYTFGSGTRLTVV.

The rearrangement joins TRBV5-1 to TRBJ2-5, with 10 bases aligning to TRBD2. The CDR3 is made up of 19 amino acids. Germline V gene sequence: CDR1 SGHRS, CDR2 YFSETQ. The J segment lost 0 bases and the V segment lost 5 bases, leaving 16 bases of the junction unmatched. As DNA, the CDR3 is TGCGCCAGCAGTCCTGGGGTAGCGGGGGGAATCGGCTACCAAGAGACCCAGTACTTC. Translated, it gives CASSPGVAGGIGYQETQYF.

V is TRBV3-1 (or the pseudogene TRBV3-2) and J is TRBJ1-2, with D unresolved. Germline V gives CDR1 LGHDT, CDR2 YNNKEL (reference sequence). The CDR3 sequence is 12 residues long. Between the trimmed V and J ends, which lost 4 bases and 7 bases, there was a span of 10 bases. CDR3 DNA: TGTGCCAGCAGCCGAGAGGAGGGTGGCTACACCTTC. Translating it yields CASSREEGGYTF.

The chain links TRBV27 to TRBJ2-5; 7 bases align to TRBD2. J gave up 5 bases and V 7 bases, and 16 bases lay outside the gene matches. This CDR3 is 16 amino acids long. CDR1 is MNHEY, CDR2 SMNVEV, per germline (reference sequence). CDR3 sequence (DNA): TGTGCCAGCAAAGGATCTAGCGGCGGGTCCCGGGAGACCCAGTACTTC. This encodes CASKGSSGGSRETQYF.

V is TRBV19 and J is TRBJ2-7; the D is unclear. Trimming took off 1 base at V and 3 bases at J, with 10 bases between the two ends. Germline assignment: CDR1 LNHDA and CDR2 SQIVND (reference sequence). The CDR3 consists of 14 residues. The CDR3 loop is CASSIGSVRYEQYF. CDR3 bases: TGTGCCAGTAGTATAGGATCGGTTCGCTACGAGCAGTACTTC.

This chain uses TRBV10-3 with TRBJ2-7; 7 nucleotides agree with TRBD1. The CDR3 runs to 15 residues. In germline, CDR1 is ENHRY, CDR2 SYGVKD. V was pared by 0 bases and J by 2 bases, with 4 bases of the junction left unmatched. The chain's CDR3 is CAISESEGGPYEQYF. CDR3 coding DNA: TGTGCCATCAGTGAGTCCGAAGGGGGCCCCTACGAGCAGTACTTC.

Comments on this clone: Other nucleotide sequences in the sample specify the same CDR3. CDR3: CASSFSSRGNTEAFF. The CDR3 nucleotides are TGTGCCAGCAGCTTTTCGTCCAGGGGGAACACTGAAGCTTTCTTT. The chain couples TRBV7-8 to TRBJ1-1; weak D call: TRBD1 (6 bases). The V gene lost 3 bases and the J gene lost 1 base, with 12 bases spanning the gap. The CDR3 covers 15 residues. Germline V gives CDR1 SGHVS, CDR2 FQNEAQ.

The chain combines TRBV7-2 with TRBJ1-2; D gene unclear. The CDR3 spans 15 residues. Germline CDR1 and CDR2: SGHTA and FQGNSA. V was pared by 5 bases and J by 3 bases, with 16 bases between. CDR3 nucleotide sequence: TGTGCCAGCAGCGCTTATGCTACCCCGGACTATGGCTACACCTTC. It specifies CASSAYATPDYGYTF.

This chain connects TRBV6-2 or TRBV6-3 to TRBJ1-1, with 8 bases lining up with TRBD1. The CDR3 covers 14 residues. Germline CDR1 and CDR2: MNHEY and SVGEGT. V shed 6 bases, J shed 1 base, and the junction held 4 bases outside the gene matches. For the CDR3, the DNA is TGTGCCAGCAGCCTGGACAGGGCGAACACTGAAGCTTTCTTT. Translation: CASSLDRANTEAFF.

V and J are TRBV6-2 or TRBV6-3 and TRBJ1-1; D may be TRBD1 (6 bases). Looked up from germline, CDR1 is MNHEY and CDR2 is SVGEGT. The CDR3 is made up of 13 amino acids. V was shortened by 5 bases and J by 11 bases, with 18 bases between the two germline ends. The CDR3 region has the DNA TGTGCCAGCAGTCTAGTGAGCAGGGGTCTGGCTTTCTTT. It yields the protein CASSLVSRGLAFF.

This clone has a single count. This chain links TRBV29-1 with TRBJ1-2; D is unclear. V dropped 6 bases and J dropped 7 bases, with 9 bases sitting between them. The CDR3 contains 10 residues. Germline V gene sequence: CDR1 SQVTM, CDR2 ANQGSEA. CDR3 sequence (DNA): TGCAGCGTGAGCCCAGGTGGCTACACCTTC. Translated: CSVSPGGYTF.

The chain carries TRBV5-5 and TRBJ1-5; unclear D gene. V shed 4 bases and J shed 3 bases, with 8 bases lying between them. CDR3 length: 13 amino acids. Germline lookup yields CDR1 SGHKS and CDR2 YYEKEE (reference sequence). The CDR3 spells CASSPQANQPQHF. The CDR3 DNA sequence: TGTGCCAGCAGCCCCCAGGCCAATCAGCCCCAGCATTTT.